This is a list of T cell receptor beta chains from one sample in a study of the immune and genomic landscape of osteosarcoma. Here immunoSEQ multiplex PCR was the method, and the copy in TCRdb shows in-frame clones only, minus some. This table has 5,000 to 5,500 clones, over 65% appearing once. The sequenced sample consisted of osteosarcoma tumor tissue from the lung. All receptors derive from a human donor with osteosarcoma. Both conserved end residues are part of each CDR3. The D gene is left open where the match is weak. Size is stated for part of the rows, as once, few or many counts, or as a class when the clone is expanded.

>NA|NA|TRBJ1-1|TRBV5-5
CASSLVTGDTEAFF
TGTGCCAGCAGCTTGGTTACAGGCGACACTGAAGCTTTCTTT
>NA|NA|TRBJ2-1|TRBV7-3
CASSLLSDNEQFF
TGTGCCAGCAGCCTCTTAAGCGACAATGAGCAGTTCTTC
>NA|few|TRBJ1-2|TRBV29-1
CSVEVPWGYTF
TGCAGCGTTGAAGTTCCTTGGGGCTACACCTTC
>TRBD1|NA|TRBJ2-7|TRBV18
CASSPRMTGGLSLSYEQYF
TGTGCCAGCTCACCACGGATGACAGGGGGCCTTTCCCTATCCTACGAGCAGTACTTC
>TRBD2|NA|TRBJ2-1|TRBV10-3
CAISEWGGVNEQFF
TGTGCCATCAGTGAGTGGGGAGGGGTCAATGAGCAGTTCTTC
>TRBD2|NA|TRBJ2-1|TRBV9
CASSVDRSSGHNEQFF
TGTGCCAGCAGCGTAGATCGGTCTAGCGGACACAATGAGCAGTTCTTC
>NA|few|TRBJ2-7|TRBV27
CASSLQPGVSSYEQYF
TGTGCCAGCAGTTTACAACCAGGGGTTTCCTCCTACGAGCAGTACTTC
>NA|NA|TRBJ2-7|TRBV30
CAWSMRHYEQYF
TGTGCCTGGAGTATGCGCCACTACGAGCAGTACTTC
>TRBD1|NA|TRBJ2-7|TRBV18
CASSPGQESYEQYF
TGTGCCAGCTCACCGGGACAGGAGTCCTACGAGCAGTACTTC
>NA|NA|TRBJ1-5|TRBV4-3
CASSQDWAGGQPQHF
TGCGCCAGCAGCCAAGATTGGGCGGGCGGTCAGCCCCAGCATTTT
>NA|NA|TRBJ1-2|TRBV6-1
CASSGRGGNSYGYTF
TGTGCCAGCAGTGGAAGAGGGGGTAATTCTTATGGCTACACCTTC
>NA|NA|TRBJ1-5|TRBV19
CASNWGPSNQPQHF
TGTGCCAGTAATTGGGGGCCTAGCAATCAGCCCCAGCATTTT
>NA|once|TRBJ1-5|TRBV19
CASSKLPGGRGNQPQHF
TGTGCCAGTAGCAAATTACCAGGTGGGAGGGGGAATCAGCCCCAGCATTTT
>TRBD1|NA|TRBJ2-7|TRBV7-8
CASSQDRGSYEQYF
TGTGCCAGCAGCCAAGACAGGGGATCCTACGAGCAGTACTTC
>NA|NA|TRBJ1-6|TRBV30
CAWSVSGGINSPLHF
TGTGCCTGGAGTGTATCCGGGGGTATCAATTCACCCCTCCACTTT
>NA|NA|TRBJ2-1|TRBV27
CASSPRGASGLYNEQFF
TGTGCCAGCAGTCCCCGGGGGGCTAGCGGCCTCTACAATGAGCAGTTCTTC
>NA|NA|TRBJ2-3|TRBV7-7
CASSLGDSSTDTQYF
TGTGCTAGCAGCTTAGGCGACAGTTCCACAGATACGCAGTATTTT
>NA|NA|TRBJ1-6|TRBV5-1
CASSLEQVYNSPLHF
TGCGCCAGCAGCTTGGAACAGGTCTATAATTCACCCCTCCACTTT
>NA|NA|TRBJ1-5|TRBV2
CASSDHQGLQPQHF
TGTGCCAGCAGTGACCATCAGGGGCTTCAGCCCCAGCATTTT
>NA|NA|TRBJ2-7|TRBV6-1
CASSLAGQTYEQYF
TGTGCCAGCAGTCTCGCAGGACAGACCTACGAGCAGTACTTC